The 19 T cell receptor beta chains below were found in one sample sequenced in a study of blood T cell repertoires in COVID-19. Produced via immunoSEQ multiplex PCR; TCRdb's table is partial and in-frame only. The sample has about 170,000 clones; roughly 91% are singletons. Sequencing was performed on peripheral blood. All receptors derive from a man between 50 and 59 years old who had recovered from COVID-19.

V and J are TRBV7-2 and TRBJ2-7; a possible D gene is TRBD2 (5 bases). Germline V gene data show CDR1 as SGHTA and CDR2 as FQGNSA. This CDR3 is 15 amino acids long. Trimming removed 4 bases at V and 5 bases at J, with 18 bases between. The CDR3 coding sequence is TGTGCCAGCAGCTCCGATCCGGCCCGGCGGGACGAGCAGTACTTC. It yields the protein CASSSDPARRDEQYF.

The V and J genes are TRBV2 and TRBJ2-1; TRBD2 is a possible D gene (11 bases). This CDR3 is built from 19 residues. V was clipped by 11 bases and J by 3 bases, with 32 bases between them. Germline V gives CDR1 SNHLY, CDR2 FYNNEI. The CDR3 DNA sequence: TGTGCCGCCAGGGGACAGGGGAATAGCGGGGGGGCTATCTACAATGAGCAGTTCTTC. It codes for CAARGQGNSGGAIYNEQFF.

This chain connects TRBV5-4 to TRBJ2-1, with TRBD2 identical over 11 bases. The CDR3 covers 16 residues. The V gene's germline CDR1 is SGHNT and CDR2 YYREEE (reference sequence). V was pared by 4 bases and J by 6 bases, with 9 bases of the junction left unmatched. For the CDR3, the DNA is TGTGCCAGCAGCCCCAGTCCGGGACTAGCGGCCAATGAGCAGTTCTTC. This encodes CASSPSPGLAANEQFF.

The chain has TRBV28 and TRBJ2-4, with D perhaps matching TRBD2 (7 bases). The CDR3 is 18 amino acids. The V gene lost 2 bases and the J gene lost 2 bases, with 19 bases spanning the gap. Germline V gene data show CDR1 as MDHEN and CDR2 as SYDVKM. CDR3 sequence (DNA): TGTGCCAGCAGTTTAGGAAACTCTGGGGGGGCGTCCAAAAACATTCAGTACTTC. Translation gives CASSLGNSGGASKNIQYF.

The rearrangement joins TRBV28 to TRBJ2-1; 9 bases match TRBD2. V lost 7 bases to trimming and J lost 0 bases; unmatched junction nucleotides: 16. The CDR3 contains 19 residues. Germline V CDR1 and CDR2: MDHEN, SYDVKM. The CDR3: CASKSLRGGRFSSYNEQFF. The DNA for the CDR3 is TGTGCCAGCAAATCCTTGCGGGGGGGCAGGTTCAGCTCCTACAATGAGCAGTTCTTC. The entire variable domain, with the rest obtained from reference TRBV28 and TRBJ2-1, is as follows: DVKVTQSSRYLVKRTGEKVFLECVQDMDHENMFWYRQDPGLGLRLIYFSYDVKMKEKGDIPEGYSVSREKKERFSLILESASTNQTSMYLCASKSLRGGRFSSYNEQFFGPGTRLTVL.

The CDR3 spells CASSLAGGRANMNTEAFF. The CDR3 DNA reads TGCGCCAGCAGCTTGGCCGGGGGGCGAGCTAACATGAACACTGAAGCTTTCTTT. The chain recombines TRBV5-1 with TRBJ1-1; D possibly corresponds to TRBD1 (6 bases). This CDR3 comprises 18 residues. Trimming took 0 bases from V and 0 from J, leaving 18 bases between them. Germline V lookup: CDR1 SGHRS, CDR2 YFSETQ.

J is TRBJ1-5 and V is TRBV5-5; D possibly corresponds to TRBD1 (5 bases). With 7 bases removed from V and 2 bases from J, the gap between germline ends came to 13 bases. The CDR3 has 14 amino acids. CDR1 SGHKS and CDR2 YYEKEE come from the germline V gene (reference sequence). CDR3 sequence reads: CASSATGGNQPQHF. CDR3 DNA sequence: TGTGCCAGCTCTGCGACGGGGGGCAATCAGCCCCAGCATTTT. Filled out from reference TRBV5-5 and TRBJ1-5, the complete variable domain reads DAGVTQSPTHLIKTRGQQVTLRCSPISGHKSVSWYQQVLGQGPQFIFQYYEKEERGRGNFPDRFSARQFPNYSSELNVNALLLGDSALYLCASSATGGNQPQHFGDGTRLSIL.

The J gene is TRBJ2-6, the V gene TRBV28, with D possibly matching TRBD1 (5 bases). The CDR3 consists of 16 residues. Germline CDR1 is MDHEN and CDR2 is SYDVKM. Trimming took 5 bases from V and 2 from J, leaving 13 bases between them. The CDR3 loop is CASSTHRLPGANVLTF. The CDR3 DNA reads TGTGCCAGCAGTACTCACAGGCTCCCTGGGGCCAACGTCCTGACTTTC. The full variable domain, with the rest looked up from reference TRBV28 and TRBJ2-6, is DVKVTQSSRYLVKRTGEKVFLECVQDMDHENMFWYRQDPGLGLRLIYFSYDVKMKEKGDIPEGYSVSREKKERFSLILESASTNQTSMYLCASSTHRLPGANVLTFGAGSRLTVL.

This clone appeared a single time. The chain uses TRBV19 and TRBJ2-3; TRBD2 matches at 8 bases. With V trimmed by 4 bases and J by 0 bases, 3 bases remained unmatched. The CDR3 is made up of 15 amino acids. Germline lookup yields CDR1 LNHDA and CDR2 SQIVND (reference sequence). In nucleotides, the CDR3 is TGTGCCAGTAGTAAACTAGCGGCTAGCACAGATACGCAGTATTTT. Translated: CASSKLAASTDTQYF.

J is TRBJ2-7 and V is TRBV9; 7 bases are a match to TRBD1. Germline CDR1 is SGDLS and CDR2 is YYNGEE. Germline trimming cut 4 bases from V and 2 bases from J; bases unmatched to any gene: 6. The CDR3 is 14 residues long. CDR3 residues: CASSPRGQAYEQYF. The CDR3 DNA reads as TGTGCCAGCAGCCCCCGCGGACAGGCCTACGAGCAGTACTTC.

The chain's CDR3 is CASSQDLRLARETQYF. Written as DNA, the CDR3 is TGTGCCAGCAGCCAAGATCTTAGACTAGCGAGAGAGACCCAGTACTTC. The J gene is TRBJ2-5, the V gene TRBV4-2; TRBD2 aligns across 8 bases. The trim removed 0 bases at V and 4 bases at J, leaving 7 bases unmatched. The CDR3 extends over 16 amino acids. Germline V gene data show CDR1 as LGHNA and CDR2 as YNFKEQ.

This clone was observed a single time. V usage is TRBV24-1 and J usage is TRBJ1-4, with 9 nucleotides matching TRBD1. The CDR3 is made up of 16 amino acids. CDR1 KGHDR and CDR2 SFDVKD come from the germline V gene. V trimming: 2 bases; J trimming: 8 bases; junction bases outside the gene matches: 8. CDR3 loop: CATSDSRQGEREKLFF. CDR3 DNA: TGTGCCACCAGTGATTCACGACAGGGGGAGCGGGAAAAACTGTTTTTT.

The rearrangement uses TRBV6-5 and TRBJ2-1, with 10 positions matching TRBD1. J lost 8 bases, V lost 6 bases, and 7 bases had no gene match. The CDR3 runs 14 residues. Germline assignment: CDR1 MNHEY and CDR2 SVGAGI. DNA for the CDR3: TGTGCCAGCAGCCCGGGACAGGGGATATATGAGCAGTTCTTC. Residues: CASSPGQGIYEQFF.

The genes are TRBV10-3 and TRBJ2-1; 9 bases match TRBD2. The CDR3 is 21 residues long. Germline loops: CDR1 ENHRY, CDR2 SYGVKD. V shed 0 bases and J 1 base; nucleotides not matched to a gene: 16. This CDR3 reads CAISESAGQGSGRTSYNEQFF. CDR3 DNA sequence: TGTGCCATCAGTGAGTCCGCCGGGCAGGGCAGCGGGAGGACGTCCTACAATGAGCAGTTCTTC.

In its sample, this clone was seen a few times. This same CDR3 is encoded by further DNA sequences in the sample. V usage is TRBV5-4 and J usage is TRBJ1-1; 10 nucleotides match TRBD1. Germline lookup yields CDR1 SGHNT and CDR2 YYREEE (reference sequence). Trimming removed 0 bases from V and 11 bases from J; junction bases left unmatched: 4. The CDR3 has 13 amino acids. The CDR3 sequence: CASSLGGTGEAFF. The DNA for the CDR3 is TGTGCCAGCAGCTTGGGAGGGACAGGGGAGGCTTTCTTT. The whole variable domain, remainder taken from reference TRBV5-4 and TRBJ1-1, is ETGVTQSPTHLIKTRGQQVTLRCSSQSGHNTVSWYQQALGQGPQFIFQYYREEENGRGNFPPRFSGLQFPNYSSELNVNALELDDSALYLCASSLGGTGEAFFGQGTRLTVV.

The V and J genes are TRBV28 and TRBJ1-2; a weak D match, TRBD1 (6 bases). CDR3 length equals 15 residues. Trimming removed 7 bases at V and 0 bases at J, with 15 bases between. Germline lookup yields CDR1 MDHEN and CDR2 SYDVKM. The CDR3 here is CASTPGGASNYGYTF. CDR3 in DNA: TGTGCCAGCACCCCGGGGGGGGCCTCTAACTATGGCTACACCTTC.

In DNA form, the CDR3 reads TGTGCCAGCAGCCCCCGGACAGGTTTTAATGAAGCTTTCTTT. Translated: CASSPRTGFNEAFF. This rearrangement joins TRBV9 to TRBJ1-1, with TRBD1 matching 7 bases. The CDR3 is 14 residues long. V gave up 4 bases and J gave up 7 bases; unmatched junction bases: 10. Germline lookup yields CDR1 SGDLS and CDR2 YYNGEE.

The chain employs TRBV29-1 and TRBJ1-4; D is ambiguous. Trimming shortened V by 6 bases and J by 5 bases, and 10 bases separated the two germline ends. CDR1 SQVTM and CDR2 ANQGSEA come from the germline V gene. There are 12 residues in the CDR3. The CDR3 DNA follows: TGCAGCGTCGGTGGGGAGAATGAAAAACTGTTTTTT. Residues: CSVGGENEKLFF.

V usage is TRBV5-4 and J usage is TRBJ1-3, with a possible D match to TRBD1 (6 bases). This CDR3 region has 15 residues. Germline lookup yields CDR1 SGHNT and CDR2 YYREEE (reference sequence). V was shortened by 2 bases and J by 4 bases, with 13 bases between the two germline ends. CDR3 protein: CASSLQGNVGNTIYF. CDR3 sequence (DNA): TGTGCCAGCAGCTTACAGGGCAACGTGGGAAACACCATATATTTT.